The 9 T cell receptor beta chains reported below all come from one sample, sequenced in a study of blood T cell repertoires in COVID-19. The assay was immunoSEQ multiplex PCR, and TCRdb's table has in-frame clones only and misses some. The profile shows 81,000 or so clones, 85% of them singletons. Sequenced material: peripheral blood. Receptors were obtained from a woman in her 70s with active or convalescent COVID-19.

In nucleotides, the CDR3 is TGTGCCAGCAGCATCCAACGACAGGGGCGGGAAAAACTGTTTTTT. Amino acids: CASSIQRQGREKLFF. V usage is TRBV28 and J usage is TRBJ1-4, with 8 nucleotides matching TRBD1. V was clipped by 6 bases and J by 8 bases; unmatched bases: 11. The CDR3 totals 15 residues. CDR1 and CDR2 (germline): MDHEN, SYDVKM.

In nucleotides, the CDR3 is TGTGCCAGCAGCTCAGGGGGCCGGATGAACACTGAAGCTTTCTTT. Protein: CASSSGGRMNTEAFF. V gene TRBV11-2 combines with J gene TRBJ1-1; the match to TRBD1 covers 8 bases. The CDR3 totals 15 residues. V shed 4 bases and J 0 bases; nucleotides not matched to a gene: 4. Germline V gene sequence: CDR1 SGHAT, CDR2 FQNNGV.

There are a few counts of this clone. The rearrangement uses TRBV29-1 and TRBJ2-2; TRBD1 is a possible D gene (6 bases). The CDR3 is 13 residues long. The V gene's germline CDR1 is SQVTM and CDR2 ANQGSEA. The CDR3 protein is CSTGTFNTGELFF. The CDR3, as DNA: TGCAGTACCGGGACATTTAACACCGGGGAGCTGTTTTTT.

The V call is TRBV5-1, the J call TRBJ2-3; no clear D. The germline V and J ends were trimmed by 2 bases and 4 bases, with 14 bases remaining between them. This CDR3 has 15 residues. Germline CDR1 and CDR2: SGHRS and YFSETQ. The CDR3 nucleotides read TGCGCCAGCAGCTTTCTTTCGGTTGTCTCAGATACGCAGTATTTT. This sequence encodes CASSFLSVVSDTQYF.

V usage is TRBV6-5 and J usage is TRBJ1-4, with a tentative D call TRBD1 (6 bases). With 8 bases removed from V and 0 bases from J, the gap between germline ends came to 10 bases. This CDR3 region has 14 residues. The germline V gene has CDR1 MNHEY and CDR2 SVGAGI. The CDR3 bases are TGTGCCAGCGGGAGGGGGGCAACTAATGAAAAACTGTTTTTT. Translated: CASGRGATNEKLFF.

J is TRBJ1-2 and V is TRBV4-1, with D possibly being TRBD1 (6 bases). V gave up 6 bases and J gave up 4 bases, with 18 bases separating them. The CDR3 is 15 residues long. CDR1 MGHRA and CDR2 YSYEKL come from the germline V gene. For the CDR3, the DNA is TGCGCCAGCAGGGGGGGGAGACAGGCCCTCTATGGCTACACCTTC. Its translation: CASRGGRQALYGYTF.

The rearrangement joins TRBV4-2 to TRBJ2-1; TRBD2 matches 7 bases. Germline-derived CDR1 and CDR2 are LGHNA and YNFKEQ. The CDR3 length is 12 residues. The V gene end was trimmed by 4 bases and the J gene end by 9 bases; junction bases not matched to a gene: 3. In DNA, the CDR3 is TGTGCCAGCAGCCGGAGCGGGGTTGAGCAGTTCTTC. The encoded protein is CASSRSGVEQFF.

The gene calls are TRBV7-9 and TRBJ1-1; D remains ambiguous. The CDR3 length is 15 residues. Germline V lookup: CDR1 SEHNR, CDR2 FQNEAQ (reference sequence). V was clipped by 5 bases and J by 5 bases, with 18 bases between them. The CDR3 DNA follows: TGTGCCAGCAGCCTAGTACGTCGGGAAGGGACTGAAGCTTTCTTT. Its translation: CASSLVRREGTEAFF.

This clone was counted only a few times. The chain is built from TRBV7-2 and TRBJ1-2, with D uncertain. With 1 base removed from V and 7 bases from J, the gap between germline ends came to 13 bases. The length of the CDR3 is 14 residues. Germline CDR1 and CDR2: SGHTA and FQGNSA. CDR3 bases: TGTGCCAGCAGCTTAGGAGGGCGGGTAGGTGGCTACACCTTC. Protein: CASSLGGRVGGYTF. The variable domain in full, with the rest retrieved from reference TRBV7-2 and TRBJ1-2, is GAGVSQSPSNKVTEKGKDVELRCDPISGHTALYWYRQSLGQGLEFLIYFQGNSAPDKSGLPSDRFSAERTGGSVSTLTIQRTQQEDSAVYLCASSLGGRVGGYTFGSGTRLTVV.